Detailed here is one T cell receptor (beta chain). Its specificity is not known. 13 Jbeta primers and 60 Vbeta primers were used for the PCR. Generated by immunoSEQ multiplex PCR, the TCRdb table keeps only in-frame clones and is missing some. The sample includes around 72,000 clones, about 72% of them seen just once. This specimen comes from a study of cytomegalovirus exposure and HLA in healthy donors. Across the whole study: Earlier findings included over 90 million unique TCR beta sequences obtained from 150 million to 200 million T cells.

Study-wide results and caveats: Altogether, 164 TCR beta chains were recorded as cytomegalovirus-associated. Later genetic work tied a missense DCLRE1C variant to beta-chain V and J trimming. Immune exposure information comprised only CMV serostatus.

CDR1 and CDR2 (germline): GTSNPN, SVGIG (reference sequence). This CDR3 has 15 amino acids. This receptor was taken from a man in his forties or fifties in good health and CMV-seropositive. V and J are TRBV30 and TRBJ2-2; the match to TRBD1 covers 7 bases. Matching the DNA end better, TRBJ1-3 makes the J call doubtful. The sequencing sample was made of PBMCs. CDR3 residues: CAWSEGQISGNTIYF. The CDR3, as DNA: TGTGCCTGGAGTGAGGGACAGATCTCTGGAAACACCATATATTTT.